Following are 5 T cell receptor beta chains from one sample sequenced in a study of blood T cells in healthy people across ages. Alongside a J-beta primer mix, a sample-barcoded 5' primer served in a second PCR lasting 7 to 11 cycles. TCRdb passed the 5' RACE reads through MiXCR, listing each CDR3 protein once. This sample carries about 640,000 distinct CDR3 sequences, approximately 30% of them seen once, and the ten largest clones take 15% to 19%. The specimen sequenced was blood. All receptors derive from a woman older than 75 in good health.

This sequence joins TRBV7-9 and TRBJ2-3; the match to TRBD2 covers 7 bases. The CDR3 extends over 16 amino acids. The germline gives CDR1 SEHNR, CDR2 FQNEAQ (reference sequence). V lost 5 bases to trimming and J lost 2 bases; unmatched junction nucleotides: 10. The CDR3 spells CASSLGRGEITDTQYF. CDR3 bases: TGTGCCAGCAGCCTAGGGAGGGGAGAAATCACAGATACGCAGTATTTT.

This clonotype has more than one count but fewer than ten. Given a much more abundant clone one base away, this may be a read error. V usage is TRBV20-1 and J usage is TRBJ2-3, with D perhaps TRBD2 (7 bases). The V gene's germline CDR1 is DFQATT and CDR2 SNEGSKA (reference sequence). V lost 3 bases to trimming and J lost 1 base, with 23 bases between them. CDR3 length equals 18 residues. The CDR3 loop reads CSASPIQIGGGRTDTQYF. The DNA of the CDR3 is TGCAGTGCTAGTCCCATCCAGATAGGGGGGGGGCGCACAGATACGCAGTATTTT.

This clonotype was seen repeatedly, ten times or more. This chain links TRBV7-2 with TRBJ1-5, with 11 bases identical to TRBD1. Looked up from germline, CDR1 is SGHTA and CDR2 is FQGNSA. CDR3 size: 15 residues. V lost 5 bases, J lost 7 bases, and 7 bases stayed unmatched. For the CDR3, the DNA is TGTGCCAGCAGCCCCTGGACAGGGGGCGGACAGCCCCAGCATTTT. Translating gives CASSPWTGGGQPQHF.

Ten or more counts support this clonotype. V and J are TRBV27 and TRBJ2-3; 7 positions agree with TRBD2. Germline trimming cut 3 bases from V and 14 bases from J; bases unmatched to any gene: 8. This CDR3 has 12 residues. Germline V gene data show CDR1 as MNHEY and CDR2 as SMNVEV (reference sequence). CDR3 bases: TGTGCCAGCAGTTTTGGGGGGGTACGTCTGTATTTT. Translation gives CASSFGGVRLYF.

In its sample, this clonotype was seen many times. V gene TRBV4-3 combines with J gene TRBJ2-5; TRBD1 matches 8 bases. Trimming at V came to 3 bases and at J to 7 bases, leaving 7 bases not matched to a gene. Germline loops: CDR1 LGHNA, CDR2 YSLEER. The CDR3 loop spans 14 amino acids. The CDR3 region is CASSQAGGEGTQYF. CDR3 bases: TGCGCCAGCAGCCAGGCAGGGGGCGAAGGGACCCAGTACTTC.